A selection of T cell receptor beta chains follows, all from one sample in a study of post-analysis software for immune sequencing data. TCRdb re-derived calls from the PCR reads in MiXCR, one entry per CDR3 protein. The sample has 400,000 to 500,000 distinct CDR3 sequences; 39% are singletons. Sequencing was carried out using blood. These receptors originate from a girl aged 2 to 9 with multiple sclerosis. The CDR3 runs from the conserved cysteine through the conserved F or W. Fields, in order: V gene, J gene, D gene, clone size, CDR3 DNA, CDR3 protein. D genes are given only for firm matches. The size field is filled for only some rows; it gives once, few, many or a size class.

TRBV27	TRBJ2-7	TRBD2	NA	TGTGCCAGCAGTTTTTCCGTTAGCGGGGGCTCCTACGAGCAGTACTTC	CASSFSVSGGSYEQYF
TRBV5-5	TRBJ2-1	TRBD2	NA	TGTGCCAGCAGCTTAGTCGGCGGGGGGATCTACAATGAGCAGTTCTTC	CASSLVGGGIYNEQFF
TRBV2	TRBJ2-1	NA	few	TGTGCCAGCAGTCTGGGGTTTTACAATGAGCAGTTCTTC	CASSLGFYNEQFF
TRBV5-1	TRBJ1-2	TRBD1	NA	TGCGCCAGCAGCTGGGGGACAGCTGTCTATGGCTACACCTTC	CASSWGTAVYGYTF
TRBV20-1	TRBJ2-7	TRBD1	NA	TGCAGTGCACAGGGGCTCGGCCTAACCTACGAGCAGTACTTC	CSAQGLGLTYEQYF
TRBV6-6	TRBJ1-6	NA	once	TGTGCCAGCAGTCGGACCGAGGGGGTCGGAAATTCACCCCTCCACTTT	CASSRTEGVGNSPLHF
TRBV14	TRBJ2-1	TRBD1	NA	TGTGCCAGCAGCGAAAGGTGGACAGGGGTCTCCTACAATGAGCAGTTCTTC	CASSERWTGVSYNEQFF
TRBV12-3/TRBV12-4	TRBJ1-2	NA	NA	TGTGCCAGCAGTTTCCCCGGCGGCAGTAATCCTAACTATGGCTACACCTTC	CASSFPGGSNPNYGYTF
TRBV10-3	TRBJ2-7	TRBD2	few	TGTGCCATCAGTGATCCCCTCCGACTAGCGGGGGTTAACGAGCAGTACTTC	CAISDPLRLAGVNEQYF
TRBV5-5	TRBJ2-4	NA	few	TGTGCCAGCAGAAGGGTCTTAGCCAAAAACATTCAGTACTTC	CASRRVLAKNIQYF
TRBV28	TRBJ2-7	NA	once	TGTGCCAGCAGAGGGGGAGGGCCTCCTGGATTCACCCAGTACTTC	CASRGGGPPGFTQYF
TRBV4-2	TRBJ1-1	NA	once	TGTGCCAGCAGCCAAGTTAACACTGAAGCTTTCTTT	CASSQVNTEAFF
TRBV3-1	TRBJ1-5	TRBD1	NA	TGTGCCAGCAGCCCAGGACAGGGCGAACAGCCCCAGCATTTT	CASSPGQGEQPQHF
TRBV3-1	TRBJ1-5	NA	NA	TGTGCCAGCAGCCAAGTGGGAGATAGCAATCAGCCCCAGCATTTT	CASSQVGDSNQPQHF
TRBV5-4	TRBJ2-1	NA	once	TGTGCCAGCAGCTGGGGACCTCGCTACAATGAGCAGTTCTTC	CASSWGPRYNEQFF
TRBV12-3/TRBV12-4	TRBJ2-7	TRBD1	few	TGTGCCAGCAGTCTAGTGGGACAGGGGTTATACGAGCAGTACTTC	CASSLVGQGLYEQYF
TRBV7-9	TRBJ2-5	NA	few	TGTGCCAGCAGCCAAGACCCCCGGGAGACCCAGTACTTC	CASSQDPRETQYF
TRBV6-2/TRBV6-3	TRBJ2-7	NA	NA	TGTGCCAGCATTGAAAAAGCCCTTGTCGGCGAGCAGTACTTC	CASIEKALVGEQYF
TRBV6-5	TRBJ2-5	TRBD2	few	TGTGCCAGCAGCCCTAGCGGGGGGGGTGGGACCCAGTACTTC	CASSPSGGGGTQYF
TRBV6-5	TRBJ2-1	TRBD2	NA	TGTGCCAGCAGTTACCCAAGCGGGGGGGTCCGGTCCTACAATGAGCAGTTCTTC	CASSYPSGGVRSYNEQFF
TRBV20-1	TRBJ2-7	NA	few	TGCAGTACTCCCAGAAATGACTATCCCGACGAGCAGTACTTC	CSTPRNDYPDEQYF
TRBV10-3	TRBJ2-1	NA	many	TGTGCCATCAGTGATGGAAACCCTAGCGAGGGTGAGCAGTTCTTC	CAISDGNPSEGEQFF
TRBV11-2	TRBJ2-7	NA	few	TGTGCCAGCAGCGGACGGGCCAGGCCCTACGAGCAGTACTTC	CASSGRARPYEQYF
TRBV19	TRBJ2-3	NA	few	TGTGCCAGTAAGAAGTATGGCGGTTATAGCACAGATACGCAGTATTTT	CASKKYGGYSTDTQYF
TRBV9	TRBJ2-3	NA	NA	TGTGCCAGCAGCGTACTTTCGCGCGATACGCAGTATTTT	CASSVLSRDTQYF
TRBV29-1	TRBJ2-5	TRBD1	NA	TGCAGCGTTGAAGTCAGATCAGGGGGAGAGCAGTACTTC	CSVEVRSGGEQYF
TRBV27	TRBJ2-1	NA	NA	TGTGCCAGCAGTCCCATTGGGGGCCGCTACAATGAGCAGTTCTTC	CASSPIGGRYNEQFF
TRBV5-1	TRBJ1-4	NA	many	TGCGCCAGCAGCATAGAGGACACTCCTAATGAAAAACTGTTTTTT	CASSIEDTPNEKLFF
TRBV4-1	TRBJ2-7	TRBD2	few	TGCGCCAGCAGCCATGGGACTAGCGCGTCCTACGAGCAGTACTTC	CASSHGTSASYEQYF
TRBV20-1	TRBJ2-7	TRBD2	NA	TGCAGTGCTAGAGATCGGGTAGCGGGAGAGGAGGAGCAGTACTTC	CSARDRVAGEEEQYF
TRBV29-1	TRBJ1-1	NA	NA	TGCAGCGTGGAAGTAGGGACTGTTACTGAAGCTTTCTTT	CSVEVGTVTEAFF
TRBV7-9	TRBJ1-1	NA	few	TGTGCCAGCAGGGTCGGGGAGGGCACTGAAGCTTTCTTT	CASRVGEGTEAFF
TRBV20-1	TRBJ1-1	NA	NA	TGCAGTGCTACCGGCGGTTGGGGCGCGAGAAACACTGAAGCTTTCTTT	CSATGGWGARNTEAFF
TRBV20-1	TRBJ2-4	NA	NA	TGCAGTGCCTTCCGACAGCCTTCCTCGAGTGGGGGCAAAAACATTCAGTACTTC	CSAFRQPSSSGGKNIQYF
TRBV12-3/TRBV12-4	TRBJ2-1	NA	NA	TGTGCCAGCAGACAAACTCGAGGCAAGTCCTACAATGAGCAGTTCTTC	CASRQTRGKSYNEQFF
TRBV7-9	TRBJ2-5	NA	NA	TGTGCCAGCAGCCTGGGGACTGCCCTACAAGAGACCCAGTACTTC	CASSLGTALQETQYF
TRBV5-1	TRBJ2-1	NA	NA	TGCGCCAGCAGCTTTTGGGACATCTACAATGAGCAGTTCTTC	CASSFWDIYNEQFF
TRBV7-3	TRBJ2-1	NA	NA	TGTGCCAGCAGCTTAAATGTTCGTGACTACTCCTACAATGTGCAGTTCTTC	CASSLNVRDYSYNVQFF
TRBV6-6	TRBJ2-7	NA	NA	TGTGCCAGCAGTCAAACCATCTACGAGCAGTACTTC	CASSQTIYEQYF